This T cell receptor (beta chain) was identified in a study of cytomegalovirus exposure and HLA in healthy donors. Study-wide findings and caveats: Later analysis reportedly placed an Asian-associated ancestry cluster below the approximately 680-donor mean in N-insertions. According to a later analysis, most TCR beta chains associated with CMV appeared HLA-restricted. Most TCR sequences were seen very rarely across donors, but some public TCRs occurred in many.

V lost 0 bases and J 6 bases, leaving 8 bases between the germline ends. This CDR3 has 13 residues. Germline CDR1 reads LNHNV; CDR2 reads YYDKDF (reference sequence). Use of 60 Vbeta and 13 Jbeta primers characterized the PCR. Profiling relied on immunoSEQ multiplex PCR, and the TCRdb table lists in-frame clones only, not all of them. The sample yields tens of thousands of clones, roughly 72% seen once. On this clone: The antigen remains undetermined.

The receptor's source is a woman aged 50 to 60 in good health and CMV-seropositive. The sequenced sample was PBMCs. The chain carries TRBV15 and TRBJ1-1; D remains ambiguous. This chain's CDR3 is CATSREPVAEAFF. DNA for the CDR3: TGTGCCACCAGCAGAGAACCGGTGGCTGAAGCTTTCTTT.